Listed below are T cell receptor beta chains from one sample, sequenced in a study of T cell responses to AZD1222 COVID-19 vaccine. Repertoires were generated with immunoSEQ multiplex PCR, while TCRdb's copy carries only in-frame clones and drops some. Among some 130,000 clones listed, 85% to 90% were seen once. The sequencing used peripheral blood, collected on day 0 of AZD1222 vaccination. All receptors come from an adult in good health. The CDR3 runs from the conserved cysteine through the conserved F or W. Fields, in order: J gene, V gene, clone size, D gene, CDR3 DNA, CDR3 protein. D genes are given only for firm matches. Size values are once, few and many counts, or a class for expanded clones, and some rows have none.

TRBJ2-3 | TRBV6-6 | - | - | TGTGCCAGCAGCCGCGACACAGATACGCAGTATTTT | CASSRDTDTQYF
TRBJ2-6 | TRBV19 | once | TRBD1 | TGTGCCAGTAGTATGGGACAGGGGACTGGGGCCAACGTCCTGACTTTC | CASSMGQGTGANVLTF
TRBJ2-1 | TRBV18 | - | - | TGTGCCAGCTCACTTCACCACGGATCAGGGCTATACAATGAGCAGTTCTTC | CASSLHHGSGLYNEQFF
TRBJ2-2 | TRBV5-4 | - | - | TGTGCCAGCAGCAGGAGGGGAACGAACACCGGGGAGCTGTTTTTT | CASSRRGTNTGELFF
TRBJ1-2 | TRBV2 | - | - | TGTGCCAGCAAAGAGGGGGGGACCTATGGAGGCTACACCTTC | CASKEGGTYGGYTF
TRBJ1-5 | TRBV19 | - | - | TGTGCCAGTAGTTTTGGTCAGCCCCAGCATTTT | CASSFGQPQHF
TRBJ2-1 | TRBV6-2/TRBV6-3 | - | TRBD2 | TGTGCCAGCAGTTACTCGGGCGGGGGTGTAATGTATGAGCAGTTCTTC | CASSYSGGGVMYEQFF
TRBJ2-5 | TRBV11-2 | - | TRBD2 | TGTGCCAGCAGTTTAGCGGGGGGGTCCGTGATCGAGACCCAGTACTTC | CASSLAGGSVIETQYF
TRBJ1-2 | TRBV5-1 | - | TRBD1 | TGCGCCAGCAGCTTGGCCGGGGGACAGCCCTATGGCTACACCTTC | CASSLAGGQPYGYTF
TRBJ2-5 | TRBV4-3 | - | TRBD2 | TGCGCCAGCAGCCGGAGACTAGCGGGGGGGCGGGAGACCCAGTACTTC | CASSRRLAGGRETQYF
TRBJ1-1 | TRBV6-1 | - | TRBD1 | TGTGCCAGCAGTGAGGGACAGGGGGTGAACACTGAAGCTTTCTTT | CASSEGQGVNTEAFF
TRBJ1-5 | TRBV28 | - | - | TGTGCCAGCAGTTTATGGCAGGCAAGCAATCAGCCCCAGCATTTT | CASSLWQASNQPQHF
TRBJ1-1 | TRBV24-1 | - | - | TGTGCCACCAGTGATCGTACTAGGACATTCCCTGAAGCTTTCTTT | CATSDRTRTFPEAFF
TRBJ2-2 | TRBV19 | - | TRBD1 | TGTGCCAGTAGTGGGACAGCTAACACCGGGGAGCTGTTTTTT | CASSGTANTGELFF
TRBJ1-5 | TRBV2 | once | - | TGTGCCAGCAGTGAAGCCAGGGATGGGAGTCAGCCCCAGCATTTT | CASSEARDGSQPQHF
TRBJ2-7 | TRBV5-1 | - | - | TGCGCCAGCAGCTCAGGAGACGTTCTCTCCTACGAGCAGTACTTC | CASSSGDVLSYEQYF
TRBJ1-2 | TRBV20-1 | once | - | TGCAGCTCGGGAGGGGGGCCTGGCTACACCTTC | CSSGGGPGYTF
TRBJ2-7 | TRBV7-9 | few | - | TGTGCCAGCAGCTACCAAGTAGGAGGGGGAAACTACGAGCAGTACTTC | CASSYQVGGGNYEQYF
TRBJ2-7 | TRBV7-3 | - | - | TGTGCCAGCAGCTTCCGCCGGGACGGAGCCTACGAGCAGTACTTC | CASSFRRDGAYEQYF
TRBJ1-1 | TRBV5-1 | - | - | TGCGCCAGCAGCCGGACGACAGGCATGAACACTGAAGCTTTCTTT | CASSRTTGMNTEAFF
TRBJ2-1 | TRBV5-1 | - | TRBD2 | TGCGCCAGCAGCTTGGAAGCGAGCGGGGGGTACAATGAGCAGTTCTTC | CASSLEASGGYNEQFF
TRBJ1-1 | TRBV13 | - | - | TGTGCCAGCAGCTTCGGGGGTAAGCCTGAAGCTTTCTTT | CASSFGGKPEAFF
TRBJ1-6 | TRBV11-2 | - | TRBD1 | TGTGCCAGCAGCAAAACAGGGGGGGACTCCTATAATTCACCCCTCCACTTT | CASSKTGGDSYNSPLHF
TRBJ1-4 | TRBV3-1/TRBV3-2 | once | - | TGTGCCAGCAGCCAAGATCAGGGAGGCGAAAAACTGTTTTTT | CASSQDQGGEKLFF
TRBJ1-3 | TRBV5-5 | - | - | TGTGCCAGCAGCACGCAGGGAGGAAACACCATATATTTT | CASSTQGGNTIYF
TRBJ1-5 | TRBV3-1/TRBV3-2 | - | TRBD1 | TGTGCCAGCAGCCAGGCAGGGGGTCGAAGCAATCAGCCCCAGCATTTT | CASSQAGGRSNQPQHF
TRBJ1-2 | TRBV19 | few | - | TGTGCCAGTAGTAGACCGTCGACGGAGGGCTACACCTTC | CASSRPSTEGYTF
TRBJ2-7 | TRBV6-5 | - | - | TGTGCCAGTTCAGTTGGGCTCTCCTACGAGCAGTACTTC | CASSVGLSYEQYF
TRBJ2-1 | TRBV7-2 | once | - | TGTGCCAGCAGCAATTGGGGGGGACAGGACAATGAGCAGTTCTTC | CASSNWGGQDNEQFF
TRBJ2-7 | TRBV28 | - | TRBD1 | TGTGCCAGCTCCCCTCCGACAGGGCTCTCCTACGAGCAGTACTTC | CASSPPTGLSYEQYF
TRBJ2-1 | TRBV6-6 | - | TRBD1 | TGTGCCAGCAGTTACCCGAGACAGGGGGCGTCTATTGAGCAGTTCTTC | CASSYPRQGASIEQFF
TRBJ2-7 | TRBV27 | - | TRBD1 | TGTGCCAGCAGTTCTTTCTCAGTGGGACAGACAGCCTACGAGCAGTACTTC | CASSSFSVGQTAYEQYF
TRBJ2-7 | TRBV7-3 | - | TRBD1 | TGTGCCAGCAGCTTAATGGGGACAGGGGTCCACGAGCAGTACTTC | CASSLMGTGVHEQYF
TRBJ1-5 | TRBV5-5 | - | - | TGTGCCAGCAGCTTGTTTAGTTCCGCGGATCAGCCCCAGCATTTT | CASSLFSSADQPQHF
TRBJ2-6 | TRBV6-5 | - | - | TGTGCCAGCAGTTACGTCTCTGGGGCCAACGTCCTGACTTTC | CASSYVSGANVLTF
TRBJ1-3 | TRBV4-1 | - | - | TGCGCCAGCAGCCAAGACCGGCGGGAAAAGAACGGAAACACCATATATTTT | CASSQDRREKNGNTIYF
TRBJ2-2 | TRBV5-6 | - | - | TGTGCCAGCAGCTTGTCCGGGGAGCTGTTTTTT | CASSLSGELFF
TRBJ1-1 | TRBV18 | few | - | TGTGCCAGCTCACCAACAGGGTACACTGAAGCTTTCTTT | CASSPTGYTEAFF
TRBJ1-3 | TRBV3-1/TRBV3-2 | - | - | TGTGCCAGCAGCCAAGATTGGGGGGGAAACACCATATATTTT | CASSQDWGGNTIYF
TRBJ1-5 | TRBV5-6 | - | TRBD1 | TGTGCCAGCAGCTCCCACTCGGGACAGAATTATCAGCCCCAGCATTTT | CASSSHSGQNYQPQHF
TRBJ1-5 | TRBV7-2 | - | TRBD1 | TGTGCCAGCAGCTCACAACCGGACAGGGGGCAGCCCCAGCATTTT | CASSSQPDRGQPQHF
TRBJ1-2 | TRBV15 | - | TRBD1 | TGTGCCACCAGCAGAGATGGGACAGGTTATAACTATGGCTACACCTTC | CATSRDGTGYNYGYTF
TRBJ1-1 | TRBV18 | - | - | TGTGCCAGCTCACCAGCCGGGGCGCCCACTGAAGCTTTCTTT | CASSPAGAPTEAFF
TRBJ2-1 | TRBV4-1 | - | - | TGCGCCAGCAGCCAAGAAAGACACAATGAGCAGTTCTTC | CASSQERHNEQFF
TRBJ2-6 | TRBV5-1 | - | - | TGCGCCAGCAGCAACACTCGAGCGGGGGCCAACGTCCTGACTTTC | CASSNTRAGANVLTF
TRBJ1-2 | TRBV12-3/TRBV12-4 | - | - | TGTGCCAGCAGTTTCCAGGCGCGTGGCTACACCTTC | CASSFQARGYTF
TRBJ1-5 | TRBV18 | - | TRBD1 | TGTGCCAGCTCCTCCGGACAGGGGAATCAGCCCCAGCATTTT | CASSSGQGNQPQHF
TRBJ1-6 | TRBV21-1 | - | - | TGTGCCAGCAGCAAAGCGAGTCAGCCGGGCTCCTATAATTCACCCCTCCACTTT | CASSKASQPGSYNSPLHF
TRBJ1-3 | TRBV4-2 | - | TRBD1 | TGTGCCAGCAGCCTCGGCTCCGGGACAGCGGGAAACACCATATATTTT | CASSLGSGTAGNTIYF
TRBJ2-3 | TRBV6-2/TRBV6-3 | - | - | TGTGCCAGCAGTCCCCACCGAACGGGGGTCACAGATACGCAGTATTTT | CASSPHRTGVTDTQYF
TRBJ1-3 | TRBV12-3/TRBV12-4 | - | - | TGTGCCAGCAGTTTAAACGAGGGATACACCATATATTTT | CASSLNEGYTIYF
TRBJ1-3 | TRBV3-1/TRBV3-2 | once | TRBD1 | TGTGCCAGCAGCTCGAACAGGGGTCACTCTGGAAACACCATATATTTT | CASSSNRGHSGNTIYF
TRBJ2-2 | TRBV29-1 | - | - | TGCAGCGTTCGACAGAGATCGAACACCGGGGAGCTGTTTTTT | CSVRQRSNTGELFF
TRBJ2-5 | TRBV7-2 | - | TRBD1 | TGTGCCAGCAGCTTAAACAGGGGTGGAGAGACCCAGTACTTC | CASSLNRGGETQYF
TRBJ2-2 | TRBV7-2 | - | - | TGTGCCAGCAAGTCGTTTGGGACGGTGAACACCGGGGAGCTGTTTTTT | CASKSFGTVNTGELFF
TRBJ1-2 | TRBV28 | few | TRBD1 | TGTGCCAGCAGCGTACAGGGGACGGACTATGGCTACACCTTC | CASSVQGTDYGYTF